These 21 T cell receptor beta chains were sequenced from one sample in a study of blood T cell repertoires in COVID-19. TCRdb keeps only in-frame clones here, not all; method: immunoSEQ multiplex PCR. The sample lists over 85,000 clones, around 93% seen once, with under 2.5% in the top ten. Sequencing was performed on peripheral blood. The receptors were sampled from a human donor with active COVID-19. The donor label of this sample is uncertain.

The gene calls are TRBV13 and TRBJ2-7; a weak D match, TRBD1 (5 bases). CDR1 PRHDT and CDR2 FYEKMQ come from the germline V gene (reference sequence). This CDR3 contains 13 residues. V dropped 2 bases and J dropped 6 bases, with 11 bases sitting between them. The CDR3 coding sequence is TGTGCCAGCAGCTTAAAGGGGCTAAGCGAGCAGTACTTC. Protein sequence: CASSLKGLSEQYF.

The chain's CDR3 is CASSMGLAGEQFF. The DNA of the CDR3 is TGTGCCAGCAGCATGGGTCTAGCGGGGGAGCAGTTCTTC. The chain has TRBV2 and TRBJ2-1; 9 bases are a match to TRBD2. The CDR3 covers 13 residues. With 6 bases clipped from V and 10 bases from J, the junction kept 7 bases outside the gene matches. Germline-derived CDR1 and CDR2 are SNHLY and FYNNEI.

The CDR3 nucleotides read TGCGCCAGCAGCTTGGGAGGCAGGGGGTCCTACGAGCAGTACTTC. Translated, it gives CASSLGGRGSYEQYF. The rearrangement uses TRBV5-1 and TRBJ2-7; 7 bases are a match to TRBD1. The CDR3 covers 15 residues. Trimming took 0 bases from V and 1 from J; bases not matched to a gene: 4. Germline V gene data show CDR1 as SGHRS and CDR2 as YFSETQ.

This clone was seen a single time. V and J are TRBV5-1 and TRBJ2-3; D is unclear. CDR3 length equals 12 residues. The V gene's germline CDR1 is SGHRS and CDR2 YFSETQ. Trimming took off 0 bases at V and 5 bases at J, with 4 bases between the two ends. This CDR3 is CASSLGRDTQYF. CDR3 in DNA: TGCGCCAGCAGCTTGGGGAGAGATACGCAGTATTTT.

The rearrangement uses TRBV6-5 and TRBJ1-2; D possibly corresponds to TRBD1 (5 bases). Trimming took off 10 bases at V and 0 bases at J, with 18 bases between the two ends. This CDR3 is 15 amino acids long. The germline gives CDR1 MNHEY, CDR2 SVGAGI. The CDR3 is CATPLERGANYGYTF. The CDR3 nucleotides read TGTGCCACCCCTCTGGAGCGGGGGGCTAACTATGGCTACACCTTC.

This sequence joins TRBV6-5 and TRBJ2-5; TRBD2 matches at 7 bases. This CDR3 has 15 amino acids. The J segment lost 4 bases and the V segment lost 6 bases, leaving 11 bases of the junction unmatched. Per the germline V gene, CDR1 is MNHEY and CDR2 is SVGAGI. CDR3 amino acids: CASRLLLASLETQYF. CDR3 sequence (DNA): TGTGCCAGCAGGTTACTACTAGCGTCACTAGAGACCCAGTACTTC.

J is TRBJ2-3 and V is TRBV4-3; TRBD1 aligns across 7 bases. Unmatched junction bases numbered 6, after V lost 1 base and J lost 5 bases. Germline values: CDR1 LGHNA, CDR2 YSLEER. This CDR3 is 15 amino acids long. The CDR3 loop is CASSQVGQRGDTQYF. CDR3 sequence (DNA): TGCGCCAGCAGCCAAGTGGGACAGAGGGGAGATACGCAGTATTTT.

V usage is TRBV6-6 and J usage is TRBJ1-5; 8 bases match TRBD1. V gave up 4 bases and J gave up 4 bases; unmatched junction bases: 6. The CDR3 is 15 residues long. Germline assignment: CDR1 MNHNY and CDR2 SVGAGI (reference sequence). The CDR3 nucleotides read TGTGCCAGCAGTTGGCCCCGGGACAGGAATCAGCCCCAGCATTTT. Residues: CASSWPRDRNQPQHF.

The V and J genes are TRBV4-3 and TRBJ1-3; 10 positions match TRBD1. The CDR3 is 16 residues long. V gave up 3 bases and J gave up 0 bases; unmatched junction bases: 2. The V gene's germline CDR1 is LGHNA and CDR2 YSLEER. CDR3 bases: TGCGCCAGCAGCCAGGACAGGGGGGTCTCTGGAAACACCATATATTTT. Translating gives CASSQDRGVSGNTIYF.

V and J are TRBV4-1 and TRBJ2-7; D is unresolved. Germline CDR1 is MGHRA and CDR2 is YSYEKL. CDR3 length: 15 residues. V was trimmed by 0 bases and J by 3 bases, leaving 12 bases between them. CDR3 DNA: TGCGCCAGCAGCCAAGACTTATTAAACAGCTACGAGCAGTACTTC. Translating it yields CASSQDLLNSYEQYF.

This sequence joins TRBV19 and TRBJ2-7; TRBD2 agrees at 7 bases. Trimming at V came to 5 bases and at J to 3 bases, leaving 4 bases not matched to a gene. CDR1 is LNHDA and CDR2 is SQIVND in the germline V gene (reference sequence). The CDR3 is 13 residues long. The CDR3 spells CASSAGGIYEQYF. CDR3 nucleotides: TGTGCCAGTAGTGCCGGGGGGATCTACGAGCAGTACTTC.

The table lists this clone with a count of one. V usage is TRBV7-2 and J usage is TRBJ2-7, with 10 bases matching TRBD2. V gave up 1 base and J gave up 3 bases; unmatched junction bases: 6. This CDR3 contains 16 residues. Germline CDR1 is SGHTA and CDR2 is FQGNSA. For the CDR3, the DNA is TGTGCCAGCAGCTTAGGGGCTAGCGGGGGAGACTACGAGCAGTACTTC. Amino acids: CASSLGASGGDYEQYF.

The chain has TRBV6-5 and TRBJ1-2; D gene uncertain. The CDR3 sequence is 14 residues long. The ends were cut back, 6 bases at V and 2 bases at J, with 13 bases in the middle. From germline, CDR1 is MNHEY and CDR2 SVGAGI. The CDR3 DNA follows: TGTGCCAGCAGAGCCGGTGGGCCCAACTATGGCTACACCTTC. Amino acids: CASRAGGPNYGYTF.

This chain joins TRBV19 and TRBJ1-2; 10 nucleotides align to TRBD1. Germline-derived CDR1 and CDR2 are LNHDA and SQIVND (reference sequence). The CDR3 loop spans 16 amino acids. V gave up 5 bases and J gave up 4 bases; unmatched junction bases: 10. CDR3 region: CASSAGTGAIFYGYTF. The CDR3 DNA follows: TGTGCCAGTAGTGCCGGGACAGGGGCCATCTTCTATGGCTACACCTTC.

CDR3 protein: CASSLSSNMAHTGELFF. CDR3 DNA: TGTGCCAGCAGCTTAAGTTCCAACATGGCTCACACCGGGGAGCTGTTTTTT. The chain couples TRBV7-9 to TRBJ2-2; no reliable D call. The CDR3 runs 17 residues. Germline CDR1 and CDR2: SEHNR and FQNEAQ (reference sequence). The germline V and J ends were trimmed by 2 bases and 3 bases, with 16 bases remaining between them. Full variable domain (rest looked up from reference TRBV7-9 and TRBJ2-2): DTGVSQNPRHKITKRGQNVTFRCDPISEHNRLYWYRQTLGQGPEFLTYFQNEAQLEKSRLLSDRFSAERPKGSFSTLEIQRTEQGDSAMYLCASSLSSNMAHTGELFFGEGSRLTVL.

The chain links TRBV20-1 to TRBJ2-7; no clear D. This CDR3 spans 11 amino acids. The V gene's germline CDR1 is DFQATT and CDR2 SNEGSKA (reference sequence). Trimming took 3 bases from V and 5 from J, leaving 8 bases between them. CDR3 bases: TGCAGTGCTAGGTCTATCCACGAGCAGTACTTC. Its protein is CSARSIHEQYF.

This clone was seen only once. The chain employs TRBV2 and TRBJ1-1; D is unclear. V lost 0 bases to trimming and J lost 6 bases, with 11 bases between them. CDR3 size: 14 residues. Germline V gene sequence: CDR1 SNHLY, CDR2 FYNNEI. The CDR3 reads CASSEAPLSSEAFF. CDR3 DNA: TGTGCCAGCAGTGAAGCCCCCCTAAGCTCTGAAGCTTTCTTT.

The gene calls are TRBV6-2 or TRBV6-3 and TRBJ1-5; unclear D gene. The CDR3 length is 13 residues. V shed 6 bases and J shed 0 bases, with 6 bases lying between them. Germline V gene data show CDR1 as MNHEY and CDR2 as SVGEGT. The CDR3 here is CASSEYSNQPQHF. In DNA, the CDR3 is TGTGCCAGCAGCGAGTATAGCAATCAGCCCCAGCATTTT.

The chain combines TRBV24-1 with TRBJ1-2, with a weak D call TRBD1 (6 bases). This CDR3 has 19 amino acids. Deletions cut 5 bases from V and 3 bases from J, with 27 bases between. CDR1 is KGHDR, CDR2 SFDVKD, per germline. In nucleotides, the CDR3 is TGTGCCACCAGTGGTGTGGGCGGAGCGGGGGGCAGCGGAGACTATGGCTACACCTTC. It yields the protein CATSGVGGAGGSGDYGYTF.

This chain connects TRBV15 to TRBJ1-6, with D tentatively TRBD1 (6 bases). Germline-derived CDR1 and CDR2 are LNHNV and YYDKDF (reference sequence). V was trimmed by 5 bases and J by 9 bases, leaving 14 bases between them. The CDR3 length is 14 residues. CDR3 DNA sequence: TGTGCCACCAGCCCGACAGGCGACATTTCACCCCTCCACTTT. This sequence encodes CATSPTGDISPLHF.

The rearrangement links TRBV11-3 to TRBJ2-2; 8 positions match TRBD1. The J segment lost 7 bases and the V segment lost 2 bases, leaving 9 bases of the junction unmatched. Germline assignment: CDR1 SGHNT and CDR2 YENEEA. The CDR3 has 16 amino acids. CDR3 protein: CASSLSGRGPDGELFF. CDR3 bases: TGTGCCAGCAGCTTAAGCGGCAGGGGGCCGGACGGGGAGCTGTTTTTT.